This T cell receptor beta chain was documented in a study of T cell clonality in common variable immunodeficiency. CDR1 is SGHRS, CDR2 YFSETQ, per germline. This CDR3 is 14 amino acids long. V was cut by 0 bases and J by 3 bases, with 10 bases left in between. Study outcomes and limitations: Repertoire-complication correlations in CVID were limited by patient heterogeneity. In common variable immunodeficiency, TCR beta chains reportedly carried fewer deletions and N-nucleotide insertions.

Heparinized whole blood, about 4.5 to 9 ml, came from each donor. Libraries were prepared by immunoSEQ multiplex PCR; TCRdb keeps only in-frame clonotypes and omits some of them. The sample is made up of about 28,000 clones, none counted only once. This clone showed up just a few times. Its antigen is as yet unknown. From the germline J gene comes the end of the CDR3, since the read stops 3 residues before it. This TCR derives from a person aged 18-70 years in good health. The J gene is TRBJ2-7, the V gene TRBV5-1, with D perhaps TRBD1 (6 bases). The sample taken for sequencing was peripheral blood mononuclear cells. CDR3 in amino acids: CASSLGQGRYEQYF. CDR3 bases read: TGCGCCAGCAGCTTGGGCCAGGGGCGCTACGAG.